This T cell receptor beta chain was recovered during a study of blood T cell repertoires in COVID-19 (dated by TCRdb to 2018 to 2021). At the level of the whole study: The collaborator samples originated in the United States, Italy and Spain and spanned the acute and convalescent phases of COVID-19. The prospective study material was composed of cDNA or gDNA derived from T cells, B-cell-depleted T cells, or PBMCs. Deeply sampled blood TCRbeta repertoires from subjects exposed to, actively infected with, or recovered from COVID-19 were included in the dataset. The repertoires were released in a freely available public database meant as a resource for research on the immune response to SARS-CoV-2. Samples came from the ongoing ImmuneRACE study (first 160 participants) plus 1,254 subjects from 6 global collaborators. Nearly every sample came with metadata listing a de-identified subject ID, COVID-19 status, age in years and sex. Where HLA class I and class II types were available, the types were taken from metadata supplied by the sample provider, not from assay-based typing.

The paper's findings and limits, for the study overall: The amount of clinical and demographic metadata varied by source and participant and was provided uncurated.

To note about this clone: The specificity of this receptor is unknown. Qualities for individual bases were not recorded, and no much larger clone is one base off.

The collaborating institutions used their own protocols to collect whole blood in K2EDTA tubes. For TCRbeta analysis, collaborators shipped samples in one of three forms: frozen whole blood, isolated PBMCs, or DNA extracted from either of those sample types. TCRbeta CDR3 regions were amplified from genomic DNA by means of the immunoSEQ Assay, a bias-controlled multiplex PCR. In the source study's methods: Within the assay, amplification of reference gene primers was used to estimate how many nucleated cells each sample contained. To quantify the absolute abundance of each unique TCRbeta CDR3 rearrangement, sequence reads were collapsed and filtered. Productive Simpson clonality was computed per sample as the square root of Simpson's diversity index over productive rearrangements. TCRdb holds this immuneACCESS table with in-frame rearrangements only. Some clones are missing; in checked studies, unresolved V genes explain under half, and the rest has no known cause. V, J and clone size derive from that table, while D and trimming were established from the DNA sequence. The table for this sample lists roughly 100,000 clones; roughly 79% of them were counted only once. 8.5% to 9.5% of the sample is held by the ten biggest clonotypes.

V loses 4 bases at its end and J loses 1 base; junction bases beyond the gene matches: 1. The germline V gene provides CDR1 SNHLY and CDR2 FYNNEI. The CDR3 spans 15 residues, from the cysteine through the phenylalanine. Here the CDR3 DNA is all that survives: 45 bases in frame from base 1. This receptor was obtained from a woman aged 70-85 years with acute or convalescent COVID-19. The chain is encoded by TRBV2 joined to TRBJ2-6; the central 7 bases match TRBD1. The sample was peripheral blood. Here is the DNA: TGTGCCAGCAGTGGGGACAGATCTGGGGCCAACGTCCTGACTTTC. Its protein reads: CASSGDRSGANVLTF. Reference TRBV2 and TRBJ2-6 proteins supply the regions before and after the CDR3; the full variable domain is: EPEVTQTPSHQVTQMGQEVILRCVPISNHLYFYWYRQILGQKVEFLVSFYNNEISEKSEIFDDQFSVERPDGSNFTLKIRSTKLEDSAMYFCASSGDRSGANVLTFGAGSRLTVL.